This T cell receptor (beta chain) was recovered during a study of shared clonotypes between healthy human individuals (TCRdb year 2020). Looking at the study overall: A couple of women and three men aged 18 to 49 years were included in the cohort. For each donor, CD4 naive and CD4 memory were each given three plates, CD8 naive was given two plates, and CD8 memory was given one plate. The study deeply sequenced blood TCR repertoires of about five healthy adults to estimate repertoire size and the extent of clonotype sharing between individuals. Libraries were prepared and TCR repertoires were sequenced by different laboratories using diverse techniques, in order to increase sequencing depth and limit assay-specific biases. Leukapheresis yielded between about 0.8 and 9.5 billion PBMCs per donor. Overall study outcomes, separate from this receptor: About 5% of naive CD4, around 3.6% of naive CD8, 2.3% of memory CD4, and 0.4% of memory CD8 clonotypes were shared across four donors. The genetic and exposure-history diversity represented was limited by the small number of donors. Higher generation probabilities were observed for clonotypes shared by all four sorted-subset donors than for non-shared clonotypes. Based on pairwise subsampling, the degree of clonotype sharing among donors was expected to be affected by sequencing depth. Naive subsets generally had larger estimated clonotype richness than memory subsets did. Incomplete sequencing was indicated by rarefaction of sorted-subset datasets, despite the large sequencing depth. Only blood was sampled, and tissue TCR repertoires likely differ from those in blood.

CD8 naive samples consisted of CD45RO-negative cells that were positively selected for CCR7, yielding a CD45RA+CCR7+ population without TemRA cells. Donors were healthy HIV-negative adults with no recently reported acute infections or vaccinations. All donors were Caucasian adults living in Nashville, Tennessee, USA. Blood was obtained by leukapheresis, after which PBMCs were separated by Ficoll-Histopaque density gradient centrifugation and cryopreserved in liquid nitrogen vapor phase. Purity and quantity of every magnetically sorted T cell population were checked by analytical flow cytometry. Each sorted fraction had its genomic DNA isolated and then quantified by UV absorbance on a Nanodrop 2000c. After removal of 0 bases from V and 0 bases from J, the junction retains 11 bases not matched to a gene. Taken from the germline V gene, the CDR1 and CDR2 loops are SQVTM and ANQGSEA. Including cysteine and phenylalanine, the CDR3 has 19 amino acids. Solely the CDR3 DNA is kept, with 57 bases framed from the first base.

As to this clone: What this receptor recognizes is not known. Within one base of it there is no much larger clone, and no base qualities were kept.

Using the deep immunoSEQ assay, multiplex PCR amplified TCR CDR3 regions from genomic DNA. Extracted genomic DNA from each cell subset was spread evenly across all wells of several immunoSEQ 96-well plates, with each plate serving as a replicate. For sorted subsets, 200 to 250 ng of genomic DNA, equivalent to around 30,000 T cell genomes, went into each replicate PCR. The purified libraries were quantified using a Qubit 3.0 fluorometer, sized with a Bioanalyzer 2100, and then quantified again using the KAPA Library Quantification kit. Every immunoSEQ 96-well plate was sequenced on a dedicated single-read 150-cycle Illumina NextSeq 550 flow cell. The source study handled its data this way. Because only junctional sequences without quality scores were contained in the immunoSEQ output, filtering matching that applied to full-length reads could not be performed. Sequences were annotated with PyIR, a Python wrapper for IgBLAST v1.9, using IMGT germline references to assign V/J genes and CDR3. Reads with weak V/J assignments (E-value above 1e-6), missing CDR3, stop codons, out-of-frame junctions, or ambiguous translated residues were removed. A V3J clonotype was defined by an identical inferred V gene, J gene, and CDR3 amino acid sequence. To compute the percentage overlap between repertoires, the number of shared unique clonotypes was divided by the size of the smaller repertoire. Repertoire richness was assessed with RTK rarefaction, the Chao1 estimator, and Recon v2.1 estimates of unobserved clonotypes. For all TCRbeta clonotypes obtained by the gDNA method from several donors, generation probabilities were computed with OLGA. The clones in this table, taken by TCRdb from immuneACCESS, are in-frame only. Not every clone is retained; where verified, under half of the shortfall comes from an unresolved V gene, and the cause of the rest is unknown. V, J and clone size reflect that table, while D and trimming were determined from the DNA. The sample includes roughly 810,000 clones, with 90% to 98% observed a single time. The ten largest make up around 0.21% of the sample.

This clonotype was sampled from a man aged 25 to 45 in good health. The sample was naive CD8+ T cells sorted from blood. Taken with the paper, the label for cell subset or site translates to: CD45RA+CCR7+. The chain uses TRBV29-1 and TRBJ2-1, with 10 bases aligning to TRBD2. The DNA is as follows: TGCAGCGTTGAAGAGCCAGCGGGAGGGCCCGAGAGCTCCTACAATGAGCAGTTCTTC. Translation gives CSVEEPAGGPESSYNEQFF.